This entry is about one T cell receptor beta chain. Its recognized antigen is unknown. One base away there is no much larger clone; base qualities are not given. This sample is part of a study of technical replicates of blood from four donors (dated by TCRdb to the late 2010s). Library generation was performed with the immunoSEQ multiplex PCR assay. Entries here come from immuneACCESS through TCRdb and include only in-frame sequences with V and J called. Some clones fail to appear in such tables; in the studies checked, an unresolved V gene covers under half of the shortfall, and the cause of the remainder is unknown. The sample has around 50,000 clones on record, 92% of them singletons. The ten biggest clones cover 3.9% of the sample. The CDR3 runs 13 residues from the cysteine to the phenylalanine. Just CDR3 DNA is preserved here, 39 bases in frame from base 1. Trimming leaves V shorter by 5 bases and J shorter by 3 bases, with the junction holding 4 bases beyond the gene matches. CDR1 and CDR2, looked up from the germline V gene, are MNHEY and SVGAGI.

Sequenced: PBMCs. This receptor was obtained from a human donor in good health. Some clones in this sample may be carry-over from other donors' samples. Recombination linked TRBV6-5 to TRBJ2-7; TRBD2 aligns with 7 central bases. The CDR3 amino acid sequence is: CASSTRGVYEQYF. The nucleotide sequence is TGTGCCAGCAGTACACGGGGGGTCTACGAGCAGTACTTC.